This TCR beta chain stems from a study of cytomegalovirus exposure and HLA in healthy donors. J lost 0 bases, V lost 7 bases, and 8 bases had no gene match. From germline, CDR1 is SGHTA and CDR2 FQGNSA. This CDR3 spans 16 amino acids. PCR amplification relied on 60 Vbeta primers (plus 13 Jbeta primers). Per the original methods: Roughly 12 million of 80 million or so unique TCR beta chains were shared, per a later count. The method was immunoSEQ multiplex PCR; TCRdb's version includes in-frame clones alone and lacks a portion of them. D and trimming were read from the DNA, whereas the V and J calls and clone size are those reported in that table. This sample carries under 150,000 clones, about 84% of them seen once, and the ten largest clones take 0.95% to 1.5%. Study-wide results and caveats: HLA restriction was apparent for most CMV-associated TCR beta chains in a later analysis. Follow-up analysis later connected one missense variant in DCLRE1C with trimming of TCR beta V- and J-genes. Diagnosis of cytomegalovirus status made by the classifier reportedly showed high specificity and sensitivity.

Of note for this clone: Antigen specificity is unknown.

The chain carries TRBV7-2 and TRBJ2-1; TRBD2 matches 8 bases. The receptor comes from a boy between 10 and 17 years old in good health and CMV-seronegative. The sequenced sample was PBMCs. The CDR3 is CASTLAGPSSYNEQFF. The CDR3 region has the DNA TGTGCCAGCACGCTAGCGGGCCCCAGCTCCTACAATGAGCAGTTCTTC. Together with reference TRBV7-2 and TRBJ2-1, the CDR3 gives the full variable domain: GAGVSQSPSNKVTEKGKDVELRCDPISGHTALYWYRQSLGQGLEFLIYFQGNSAPDKSGLPSDRFSAERTGGSVSTLTIQRTQQEDSAVYLCASTLAGPSSYNEQFFGPGTRLTVL.